The rows below give T cell receptor beta chains drawn from one sample of a study of blood T cell repertoires in COVID-19. Measured with immunoSEQ multiplex PCR; TCRdb has only the in-frame clones, and not every one. The table lists roughly 170,000 clones, around 80% of them singletons. Material for sequencing was PBMCs or T cells enriched from blood (not recorded which). All receptors come from a woman in her forties or fifties in a cohort exposed to, infected with or recovered from COVID-19 (not recorded which). Each CDR3 is given with its conserved first and last residue. Some rows have no size entry. The others give once, few or many, or a class for an expanded clone.

>TRBV7-9|TRBJ1-1|-
CASSLSNTEAFF
>TRBV14|TRBJ1-4|-
CASSQGDGTGWEKLFF
>TRBV2|TRBJ1-3|few
CASSEFRTGGNTIYF
>TRBV29-1|TRBJ2-3|-
CSAKGGTGAADTQYF
>TRBV19|TRBJ2-2|-
CASSVTGVGNTGELFF
>TRBV24-1|TRBJ2-1|once
CATSDLASPSSYNEQFF
>TRBV2|TRBJ1-2|-
CASRRDYGYTF
>TRBV12-5|TRBJ2-3|-
CASGPGHGDTDTQYF
>TRBV19|TRBJ2-7|-
CASSSRGRAYEQYF
>TRBV10-2|TRBJ2-2|-
CASSEQGGDTGELFF
>TRBV28|TRBJ2-6|-
CASEKGPSGANVLTF
>TRBV27|TRBJ1-2|-
CASSFRDRGRNYGYTF
>TRBV10-3|TRBJ2-3|-
CAISDRSTDTQYF
>TRBV11-2|TRBJ2-5|-
CASSLGGGYRETQYF
>TRBV28|TRBJ1-5|-
CASSPGTAVNNQPQHF
>TRBV28|TRBJ1-5|-
CASIGTDYQPQHF
>TRBV15|TRBJ2-7|-
CATSSYQGSHEQYF
>TRBV28|TRBJ1-6|-
CASSEGHKNSPLHF
>TRBV14|TRBJ2-2|-
CASSRTSTGELFF
>TRBV19|TRBJ2-7|-
CASSTSGTGGKEQYF
>TRBV25-1|TRBJ1-6|-
CASTTGGLNSPLHF
>TRBV5-1|TRBJ1-5|-
CVLGGANQPQHF
>TRBV9|TRBJ2-3|-
CASSVEKGTSGSSTDTQYF
>TRBV28|TRBJ2-2|-
CASSFGTVGLAGELFF